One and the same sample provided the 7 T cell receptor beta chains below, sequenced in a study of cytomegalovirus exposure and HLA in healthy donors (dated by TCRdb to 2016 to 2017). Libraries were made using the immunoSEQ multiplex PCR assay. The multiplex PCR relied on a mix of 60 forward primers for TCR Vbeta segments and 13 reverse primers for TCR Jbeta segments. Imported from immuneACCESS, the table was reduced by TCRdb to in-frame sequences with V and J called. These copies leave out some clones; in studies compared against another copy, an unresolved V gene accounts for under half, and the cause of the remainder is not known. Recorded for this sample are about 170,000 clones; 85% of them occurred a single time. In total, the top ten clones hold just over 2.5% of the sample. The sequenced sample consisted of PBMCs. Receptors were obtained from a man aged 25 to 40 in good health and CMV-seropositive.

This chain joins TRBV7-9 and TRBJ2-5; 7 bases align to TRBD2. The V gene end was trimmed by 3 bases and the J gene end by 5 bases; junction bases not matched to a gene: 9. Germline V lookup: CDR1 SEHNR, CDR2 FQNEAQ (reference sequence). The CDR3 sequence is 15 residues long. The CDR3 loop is CASSFLAVDRETQYF. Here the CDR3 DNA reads TGTGCCAGCAGCTTCCTAGCGGTAGACCGGGAGACCCAGTACTTC.

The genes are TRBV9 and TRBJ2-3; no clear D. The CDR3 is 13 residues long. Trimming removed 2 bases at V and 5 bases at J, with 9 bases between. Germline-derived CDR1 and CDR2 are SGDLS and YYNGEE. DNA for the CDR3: TGTGCCAGCAGCGTTCAGATTGAAGATACGCAGTATTTT. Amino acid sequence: CASSVQIEDTQYF.

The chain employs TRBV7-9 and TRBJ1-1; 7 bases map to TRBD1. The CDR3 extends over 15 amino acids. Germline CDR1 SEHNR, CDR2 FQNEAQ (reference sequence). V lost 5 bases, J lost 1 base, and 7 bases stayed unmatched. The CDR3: CASSLARTGNTEAFF. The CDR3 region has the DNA TGTGCCAGCAGCCTTGCCCGGACAGGGAACACTGAAGCTTTCTTT.

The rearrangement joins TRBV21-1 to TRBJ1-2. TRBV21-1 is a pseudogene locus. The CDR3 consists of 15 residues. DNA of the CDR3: TGTGCCAGCACCACGGTTCTACTTATCAACTATGGCTACACCTTC. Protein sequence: CASTTVLLINYGYTF.

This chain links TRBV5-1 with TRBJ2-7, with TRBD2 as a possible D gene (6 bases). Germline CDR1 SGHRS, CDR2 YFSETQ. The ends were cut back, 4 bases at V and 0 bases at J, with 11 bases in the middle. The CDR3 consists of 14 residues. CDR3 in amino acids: CASSLDGGSYEQYF. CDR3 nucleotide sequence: TGCGCCAGCAGCCTGGACGGGGGCTCCTACGAGCAGTACTTC.

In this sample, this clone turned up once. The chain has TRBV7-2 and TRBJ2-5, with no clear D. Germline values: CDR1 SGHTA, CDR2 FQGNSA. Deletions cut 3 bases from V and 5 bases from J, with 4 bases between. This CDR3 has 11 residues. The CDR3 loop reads CASSFRETQYF. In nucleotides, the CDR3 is TGTGCCAGCAGCTTCCGGGAGACCCAGTACTTC.

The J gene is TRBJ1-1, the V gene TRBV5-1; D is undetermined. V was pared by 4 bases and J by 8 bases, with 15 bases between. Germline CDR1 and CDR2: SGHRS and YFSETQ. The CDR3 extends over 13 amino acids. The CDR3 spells CASSPHQRGEAFF. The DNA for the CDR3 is TGCGCCAGCAGCCCCCATCAACGGGGAGAAGCTTTCTTT.